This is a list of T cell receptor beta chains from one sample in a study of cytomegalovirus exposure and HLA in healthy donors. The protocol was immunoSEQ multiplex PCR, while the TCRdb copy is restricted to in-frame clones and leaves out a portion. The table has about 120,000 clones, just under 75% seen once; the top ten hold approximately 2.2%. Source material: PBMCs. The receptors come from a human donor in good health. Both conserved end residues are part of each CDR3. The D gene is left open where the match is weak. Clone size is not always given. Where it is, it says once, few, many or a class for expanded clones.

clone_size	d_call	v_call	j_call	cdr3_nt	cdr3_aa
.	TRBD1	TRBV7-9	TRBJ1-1	TGTGCCAGCAGCGTACGGGACAGAGGCACTGAAGCTTTCTTT	CASSVRDRGTEAFF
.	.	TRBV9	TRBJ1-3	TGTGCCAGCAGCGTCTCTGGGGGGGGATTTGGAAACACCATATATTTT	CASSVSGGGFGNTIYF
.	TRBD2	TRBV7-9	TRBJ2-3	TGTGCCAGCAGCTTGACCAACACCGGGACTAGTCAGTATTTT	CASSLTNTGTSQYF
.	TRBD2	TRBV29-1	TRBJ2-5	TGCAGCGTTGAAGATTGGGGCGGGGGAGAGACCCAGTACTTC	CSVEDWGGGETQYF
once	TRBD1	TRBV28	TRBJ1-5	TGTGCCAGCAGGAGGGACAGGGGGATTAATCAGCCCCAGCATTTT	CASRRDRGINQPQHF
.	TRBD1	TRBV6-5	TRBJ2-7	TGTGCCAGCAGTCCGGGACAGGGGGTATACGAGCAGTACTTC	CASSPGQGVYEQYF
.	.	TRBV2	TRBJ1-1	TGTGCCAGCAGCTCAGGGTACACTGAAGCTTTCTTT	CASSSGYTEAFF
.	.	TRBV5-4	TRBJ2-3	TGTGCCAGCAGCCCACCCCCCGGGGCAGGGGCCACAGATACGCAGTATTTT	CASSPPPGAGATDTQYF
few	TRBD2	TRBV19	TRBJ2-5	TGTGCCAGTAAGGGAGGCGGGGGCCAAGAGACCCAGTACTTC	CASKGGGGQETQYF
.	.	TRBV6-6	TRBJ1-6	TGTGCCGACCCCCCCGGGGGGTACTATAATTCACCCCTCCACTTT	CADPPGGYYNSPLHF
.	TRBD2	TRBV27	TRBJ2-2	TGTGCCAGCAAATTAATTAGCGGGGGGAACACCGGGGAGCTGTTTTTT	CASKLISGGNTGELFF
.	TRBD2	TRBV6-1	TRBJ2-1	TGTGCCAGCAGCGCGGGACTAGGTTACAATGAGCAGTTCTTC	CASSAGLGYNEQFF
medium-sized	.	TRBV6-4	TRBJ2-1	TGTGCCAGCAGTGACTCTATCGAGGATGAGCAGTTCTTC	CASSDSIEDEQFF
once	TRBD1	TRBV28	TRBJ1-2	TGTGCCAGCAGTTTTGCGGGGACAGCCGCTTTCGATGGCTACACCTTC	CASSFAGTAAFDGYTF
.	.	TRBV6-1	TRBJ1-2	TGTGCCAGCAGTGAAGCCTTTCGCTATGGCTACACCTTC	CASSEAFRYGYTF
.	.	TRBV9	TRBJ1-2	TGTGCCAGCAGCGAAACGGGGGGCTATGGCTACACCTTC	CASSETGGYGYTF
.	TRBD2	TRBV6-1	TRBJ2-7	TGTGCCAGCAGTGATCGGGAGGCCTACGAGCAGTACTTC	CASSDREAYEQYF
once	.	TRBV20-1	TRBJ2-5	TGCAGTGCCCCCATAGAGGACCAGTACTTC	CSAPIEDQYF
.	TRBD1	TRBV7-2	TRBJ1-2	TGTGCCAGCAGCTTCGACAGGGGGAGGTGGTCGGATGGCTACACCTTC	CASSFDRGRWSDGYTF
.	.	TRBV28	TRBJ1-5	TGTGCCAGCAGTGCACTCAGGGGAGGGCAGCCCCAGCATTTT	CASSALRGGQPQHF
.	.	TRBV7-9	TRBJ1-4	TGTGCCAGCAGCTTATCCGGTCCTAATGAAAAACTGTTTTTT	CASSLSGPNEKLFF
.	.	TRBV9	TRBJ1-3	TGTGCCAGCAGCGTAGCTACGGGGGGGACCTCTGGAAACACCATATATTTT	CASSVATGGTSGNTIYF
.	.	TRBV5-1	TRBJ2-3	TGCGCCAGCAGCCAACTTGCGGGCACAGATACGCAGTATTTT	CASSQLAGTDTQYF
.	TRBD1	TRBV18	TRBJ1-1	TGTGCCAGCTCACCGGACAGGGGGAACACTGAAGCTTTCTTT	CASSPDRGNTEAFF
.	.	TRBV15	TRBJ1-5	TGTGCCACCAGCAGAGATCCGAAAGCCGATAGCAATCAGCCCCAGCATTTT	CATSRDPKADSNQPQHF
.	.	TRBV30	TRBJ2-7	TGTGCCTGGAGTGAGAACAGATACGAGCAGTACTTC	CAWSENRYEQYF
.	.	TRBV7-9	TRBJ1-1	TGTGCCAGCAGCCCCTCTGCGCAGGGTTTGACTGAAGCTTTCTTT	CASSPSAQGLTEAFF
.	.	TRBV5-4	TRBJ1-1	TGTGCCAGCAGCTTGCACAGGCAGGGCACTGAAGCTTTCTTT	CASSLHRQGTEAFF
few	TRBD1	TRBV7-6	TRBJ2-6	TGTGCCAGCAGCTTAGCCCCCGGGACAGGGGTCTCTGGGGCCAACGTCCTGACTTTC	CASSLAPGTGVSGANVLTF
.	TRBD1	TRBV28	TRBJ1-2	TGTGCCAGCACCTTCGCAGGGGGGGGCTACACCTTC	CASTFAGGGYTF
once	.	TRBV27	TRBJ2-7	TGTGCCAGCAGTTTAAGTATAGGGGGGGGCTACGAGCAGTACTTC	CASSLSIGGGYEQYF
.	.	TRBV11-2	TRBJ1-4	TGTGCCAGCAGCGAGCGGGTTAGCGAAAAACTGTTTTTT	CASSERVSEKLFF
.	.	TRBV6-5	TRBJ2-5	TGTGCCAGCAGTTACTCGAGTCTGTATTCCCAAGAGACCCAGTACTTC	CASSYSSLYSQETQYF
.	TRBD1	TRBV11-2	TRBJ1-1	TGTGCCAGCCGATGGGACAGGGGAATGGGCTCTGAAGCTTTCTTT	CASRWDRGMGSEAFF
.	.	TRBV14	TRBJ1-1	TGTGCCAGCAGCCAACAGATGAACACTGAAGCTTTCTTT	CASSQQMNTEAFF
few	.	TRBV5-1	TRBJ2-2	TGCGCCAGCAGCTTGACGGGAAACACCGGGGAGCTGTTTTTT	CASSLTGNTGELFF
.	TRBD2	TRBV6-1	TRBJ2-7	TGTGCCAGCGGGGGGGATAGCGGGAGTTTTAACGAGCAGTACTTC	CASGGDSGSFNEQYF
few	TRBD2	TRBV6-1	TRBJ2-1	TGTGCCAGCAGTGCCCCTAGCGGGGGGGCCGCTAGCAATGAGCAGTTCTTC	CASSAPSGGAASNEQFF
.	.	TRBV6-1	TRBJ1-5	TGTGCCAGCAGACGACAGCACAACGAGAATCAGCCCCAGCATTTT	CASRRQHNENQPQHF
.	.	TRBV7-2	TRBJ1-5	TGTGCCAGCAGCTTAGACGGCGGTCAGCCCCAGCATTTT	CASSLDGGQPQHF
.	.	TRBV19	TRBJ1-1	TGTGCCAGTAGTATATTGGGAGTGGGGAACACTGAAGCTTTCTTT	CASSILGVGNTEAFF
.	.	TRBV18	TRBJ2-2	TGTGCCAGCTCACGGGCCGAGAGGGCCACCGGGGAGCTGTTTTTT	CASSRAERATGELFF
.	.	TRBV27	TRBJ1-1	TGTGCCAGCAGTTTCAGGGACACTGAAGCTTTCTTT	CASSFRDTEAFF
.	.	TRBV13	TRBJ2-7	TGTGCCAGCAGCTTCACTAGAGACTCCTACGAGCAGTACTTC	CASSFTRDSYEQYF
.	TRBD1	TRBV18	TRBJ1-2	TGTGCCAGCTCATCCAAACAGGGGCGAGGCTATGGCTACACCTTC	CASSSKQGRGYGYTF